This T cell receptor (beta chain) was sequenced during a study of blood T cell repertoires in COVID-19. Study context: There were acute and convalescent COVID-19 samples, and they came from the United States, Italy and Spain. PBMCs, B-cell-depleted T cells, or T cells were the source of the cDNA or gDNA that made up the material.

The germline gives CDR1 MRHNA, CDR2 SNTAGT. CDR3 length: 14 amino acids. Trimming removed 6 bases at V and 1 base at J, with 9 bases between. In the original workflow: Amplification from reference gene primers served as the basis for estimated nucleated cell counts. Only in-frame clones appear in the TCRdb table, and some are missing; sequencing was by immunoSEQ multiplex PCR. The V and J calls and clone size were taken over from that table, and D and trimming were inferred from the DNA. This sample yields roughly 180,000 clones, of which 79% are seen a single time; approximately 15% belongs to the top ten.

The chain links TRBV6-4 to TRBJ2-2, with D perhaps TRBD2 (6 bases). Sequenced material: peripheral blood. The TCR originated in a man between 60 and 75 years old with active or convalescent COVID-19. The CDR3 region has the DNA TGTGCCAGCAGACCAGCGGGGAACACCGGGGAGCTGTTTTTT. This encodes CASRPAGNTGELFF.